The clone carrying this T cell receptor (beta chain) was seen only a few times. What it recognizes is unknown. The length of the CDR3 is 14 residues. Between the trimmed V and J ends, which lost 0 bases and 3 bases, there was a span of 8 bases. The V gene's germline CDR1 is KGHSH and CDR2 LQKENI. Synthesis of TCR cDNA relied on 5'RACE template switching, which attached a universal primer site and UMIs. Each CDR3 protein is one row after TCRdb ran MiXCR on the 5' RACE reads. Here the sample spans around 360,000 distinct CDR3 sequences, more than 9% being singletons. These data are taken from a study of T cells after yellow fever vaccination. Broader study findings: Contamination by abundant bulk-population clonotypes could be present in FACS-sorted repertoires. Few clonotypes appeared in both CD4 and CD8 compartments. Most primary-vaccination clones recurred post-booster (roughly 96% CD4, over 70% CD8).

The rearrangement uses TRBV18 and TRBJ1-2, with D unresolved. The material was PBMCs, obtained on the day of the first yellow fever vaccination. This receptor was obtained from a man younger than 30 who received the YFV17D yellow fever vaccine. CDR3 DNA: TGTGCCAGCTCACCACCTCGCAGTTACTATGGCTACACCTTC. Translated: CASSPPRSYYGYTF.